This is a list of T cell receptor beta chains from one sample in a study of control samples from healthy donors and cancer patients. TCRdb keeps only in-frame clones here, not all; method: immunoSEQ multiplex PCR. Here the sample spans 150,000 to 200,000 clones, just over 85% being singletons. Material: blood. These receptor sequences come from a woman in her 30s in good health. Each CDR3 is given with its conserved first and last residue. A D gene is named only where the DNA matches it firmly. The size entry is marked missing in some rows and otherwise reads once, few, many or a size class.

.,few,TRBJ2-2,TRBV3-1/TRBV3-2,TGTGCCAGCAGCCCGTTACTCGGCTCCGGGGAGCTGTTTTTT,CASSPLLGSGELFF
.,.,TRBJ2-4,TRBV4-2,TGTGCCAGCAGCCAAGAGCAGGGAAACATTCAGTACTTC,CASSQEQGNIQYF
TRBD2,.,TRBJ2-2,TRBV3-1/TRBV3-2,TGTGCCAGCAGCCCCCCTAGCGGGACGAACACCGGGGAGCTGTTTTTT,CASSPPSGTNTGELFF
.,.,TRBJ1-3,TRBV3-1/TRBV3-2,TGTGCCAGCAGCCAAGGAAGAGGAAACACCATATATTTT,CASSQGRGNTIYF
.,.,TRBJ1-2,TRBV5-4,TGTGCCAGCAGCTTCCGGGTGAGCTATGGCTACACCTTC,CASSFRVSYGYTF
TRBD2,.,TRBJ2-3,TRBV5-1,TGCGCCAGCAGCCTGGGACTAGCGGGAGGACCCACAGATACGCAGTATTTT,CASSLGLAGGPTDTQYF
.,.,TRBJ1-4,TRBV20-1,TGCAGTGCGGTACATAATGAAAAACTGTTTTTT,CSAVHNEKLFF
.,.,TRBJ1-1,TRBV3-1/TRBV3-2,TGTGCCAGCAGCCATGACGGACGGCTTGAAGCTTTCTTT,CASSHDGRLEAFF
TRBD2,.,TRBJ2-5,TRBV4-1,TGCGCCAGCAGCCAAGATGCGGGGACTAGAGAGACCCAGTACTTC,CASSQDAGTRETQYF
TRBD2,.,TRBJ2-1,TRBV5-1,TGCGCCAGCAGCTTTCTAGCGGACTCCTACAATGAGCAGTTCTTC,CASSFLADSYNEQFF
.,.,TRBJ1-1,TRBV10-3,TGTGCCATCAGTGAGTCGAAGTTCGGTGAAGCTTTCTTT,CAISESKFGEAFF
TRBD1,.,TRBJ1-1,TRBV19,TGTGCCAGTAGTATTATACAGGGGGGCACTGAAGCTTTCTTT,CASSIIQGGTEAFF
TRBD1,.,TRBJ2-6,TRBV5-1,TGCGCCAGCAGCACCCGGACAGGGGGCCTTTCTGGGGCCAACGTCCTGACTTTC,CASSTRTGGLSGANVLTF
.,.,TRBJ2-3,TRBV9,TGTGCCAGCAGCGTAGGGGGAATCGCAGATACGCAGTATTTT,CASSVGGIADTQYF
.,once,TRBJ1-6,TRBV3-1/TRBV3-2,TGTGCCAGCAGCTCTGGGGGTTACTATTCACCCCTCCACTTT,CASSSGGYYSPLHF
.,.,TRBJ2-7,TRBV29-1,TGCAGCGTTGCCGGACTTACTACCTACGAGCAGTACTTC,CSVAGLTTYEQYF
TRBD1,.,TRBJ1-1,TRBV7-9,TGTGCCAGCAGCGACTGGACAGGTCAGGATGAAGCTTTCTTT,CASSDWTGQDEAFF
.,.,TRBJ2-5,TRBV6-5,TGTGCCAGCAGTTATTCGGAGACCCAGTACTTC,CASSYSETQYF
.,.,TRBJ2-2,TRBV29-1,TGCAGCGGTAGAAGGACCGACACCGGGGAGCTGTTTTTT,CSGRRTDTGELFF
.,.,TRBJ2-7,TRBV6-5,TGTGCCAGCAGTCTGGCGGGCTACGAGCAGTACTTC,CASSLAGYEQYF
.,.,TRBJ2-7,TRBV6-6,TGTGCCAGCAGTATGGGTGACTACGAGCAGTACTTC,CASSMGDYEQYF
TRBD1,.,TRBJ2-1,TRBV18,TGTGCCAGCTCACCACGGGGACAGGCCTCCTACAATGAGCAGTTCTTC,CASSPRGQASYNEQFF
.,.,TRBJ2-7,TRBV7-2,TGTGCCAGCAGCCGCAGGGCGGGGTACGAGCAGTACTTC,CASSRRAGYEQYF
TRBD1,.,TRBJ2-1,TRBV30,TGTGCCTGGAGGTGGGACAGGGGGCACAACAATGAGCAGTTCTTC,CAWRWDRGHNNEQFF
.,.,TRBJ1-1,TRBV7-6,TGTGCCAGCAGCTCGAGACCCAGGGGGAACACTGAAGCTTTCTTT,CASSSRPRGNTEAFF
.,.,TRBJ2-7,TRBV27,TGTGCCAGCAGTTTATCGAAAACGAGGACTGAGCAGTACTTC,CASSLSKTRTEQYF
.,.,TRBJ1-2,TRBV3-1/TRBV3-2,TGTGCCAGCAGCCTTTACCCGGGCAGGGGAAATGGAGACTATGGCTACACCTTC,CASSLYPGRGNGDYGYTF
.,.,TRBJ2-2,TRBV25-1,TGTGCCAGCAGTACCCTGATCACCGGGGAGCTGTTTTTT,CASSTLITGELFF
.,few,TRBJ2-4,TRBV3-1/TRBV3-2,TGTGCCAGCAGCCACTCCAATGGGGGTCTAGCCAAAAACATTCAGTACTTC,CASSHSNGGLAKNIQYF
.,once,TRBJ1-5,TRBV5-3,TGTGCCAGAAGCTATGGAGGCTGCGTGGGGATCAACGATCCCGGAGTCAATCAGCCCCAGCATTTT,CARSYGGCVGINDPGVNQPQHF
.,.,TRBJ1-5,TRBV6-5,TGTGCCAGCAGGCCCAGGGGTGGTAGCAATCAGCCCCAGCATTTT,CASRPRGGSNQPQHF